This T cell receptor beta chain was sequenced during a study of cytomegalovirus exposure and HLA in healthy donors. Findings and limits, study-wide: Follow-up analysis later connected one missense variant in DCLRE1C with trimming of TCR beta V- and J-genes.

The PCR employed 60 Vbeta primers together with 13 Jbeta primers. The table came from immunoSEQ multiplex PCR; TCRdb's copy has only in-frame clones and leaves some out. Of roughly 97,000 clones listed, 70% to 85% are singletons. As to this clone: Its specificity is unknown.

CDR3 length: 15 amino acids. CDR1 MNHNS and CDR2 SASEGT come from the germline V gene. After removal of 6 bases from V and 4 bases from J, the junction contained 8 bases not matched to a gene. The sequencing input was PBMCs. This TCR came from a woman aged 18 to 35 in good health and CMV-seropositive. V is TRBV6-1 and J is TRBJ2-3; 9 nucleotides align to TRBD2. CDR3 region: CASRRASGAADTQYF. The CDR3 DNA reads as TGTGCCAGCAGGAGGGCTAGCGGGGCCGCAGATACGCAGTATTTT.